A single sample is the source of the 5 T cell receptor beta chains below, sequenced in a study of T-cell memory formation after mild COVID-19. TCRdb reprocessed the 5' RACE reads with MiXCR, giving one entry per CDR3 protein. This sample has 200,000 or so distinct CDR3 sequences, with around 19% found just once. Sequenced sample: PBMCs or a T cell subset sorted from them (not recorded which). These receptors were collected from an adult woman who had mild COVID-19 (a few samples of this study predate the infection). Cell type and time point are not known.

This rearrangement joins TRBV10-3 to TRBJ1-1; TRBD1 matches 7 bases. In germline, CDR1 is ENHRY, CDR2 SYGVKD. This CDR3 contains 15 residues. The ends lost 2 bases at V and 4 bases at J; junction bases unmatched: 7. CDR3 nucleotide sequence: TGTGCCATCAGTGAGGGTAGGGGGCAAGCCACTGAAGCTTTCTTT. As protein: CAISEGRGQATEAFF.

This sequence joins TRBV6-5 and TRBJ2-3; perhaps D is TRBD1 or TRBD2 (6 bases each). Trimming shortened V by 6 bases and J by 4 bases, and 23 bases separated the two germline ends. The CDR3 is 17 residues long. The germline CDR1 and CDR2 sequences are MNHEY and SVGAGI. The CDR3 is CASRAKITGRRSDTQYF. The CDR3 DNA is TGTGCCAGCAGGGCCAAAATCACAGGGAGGAGGTCAGATACGCAGTATTTT.

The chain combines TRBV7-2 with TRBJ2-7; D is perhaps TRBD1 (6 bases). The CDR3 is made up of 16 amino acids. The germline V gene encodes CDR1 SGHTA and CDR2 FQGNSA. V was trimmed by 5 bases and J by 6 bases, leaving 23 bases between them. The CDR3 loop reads CASSPPGAGKEREQYF. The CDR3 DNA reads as TGTGCCAGCAGCCCCCCAGGGGCGGGTAAGGAACGCGAGCAGTACTTC.

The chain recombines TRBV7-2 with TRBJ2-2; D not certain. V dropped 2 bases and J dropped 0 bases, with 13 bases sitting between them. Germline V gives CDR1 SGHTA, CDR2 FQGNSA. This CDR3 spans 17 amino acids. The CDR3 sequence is CASSLPSLLSNTGELFF. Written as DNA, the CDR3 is TGTGCCAGCAGCTTACCGTCCCTATTATCGAACACCGGGGAGCTGTTTTTT.

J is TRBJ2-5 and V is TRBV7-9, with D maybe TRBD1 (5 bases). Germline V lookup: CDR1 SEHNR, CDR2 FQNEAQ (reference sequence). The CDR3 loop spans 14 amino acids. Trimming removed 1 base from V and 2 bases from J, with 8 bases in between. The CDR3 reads CASSLGSGQETQYF. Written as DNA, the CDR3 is TGTGCCAGCAGCTTAGGATCAGGGCAAGAGACCCAGTACTTC.